One sample yielded the 10 T cell receptor beta chains listed below, sequenced in a study of early T cells in non-severe SARS-CoV-2 infection. TCRdb itself ran the 5' RACE reads through MiXCR, one entry per CDR3 protein. The data show about 50,000 distinct CDR3 sequences, 9.5% to 12% seen once. The sample taken for sequencing was whole blood. All receptors derive from an adult who was a healthcare worker with PCR-confirmed SARS-CoV-2 infection or an uninfected control (not recorded which).

This clonotype appeared a few times. The chain couples TRBV7-8 to TRBJ2-3; 11 bases align to TRBD2. The trim removed 6 bases at V and 4 bases at J, leaving 15 bases unmatched. Germline V lookup: CDR1 SGHVS, CDR2 FQNEAQ. The CDR3 runs to 18 residues. Here the CDR3 reads CASRGSLLAGESADTQYF. CDR3 DNA: TGTGCCAGCAGGGGTTCTCTACTAGCGGGGGAGAGCGCAGATACGCAGTATTTT.

This clonotype was seen repeatedly, ten times or more. In DNA form, the CDR3 reads TGTGCCAGCAGCGCGGGACTAGCGGTCTACGAGCAGTACTTC. Residues: CASSAGLAVYEQYF. V is TRBV9 and J is TRBJ2-7, with 11 bases identical to TRBD2. The J segment lost 3 bases and the V segment lost 3 bases, leaving 2 bases of the junction unmatched. CDR3 size: 14 residues. Germline CDR1 SGDLS, CDR2 YYNGEE. Filled out from reference TRBV9 and TRBJ2-7, the complete variable domain reads DSGVTQTPKHLITATGQRVTLRCSPRSGDLSVYWYQQSLDQGLQFLIQYYNGEERAKGNILERFSAQQFPDLHSELNLSSLELGDSALYFCASSAGLAVYEQYFGPGTRLTVT.

In its sample, this clonotype was seen many times. This chain joins TRBV10-3 and TRBJ1-1; possibly TRBD1 for D (5 bases). The germline V gene has CDR1 ENHRY and CDR2 SYGVKD. The CDR3 length is 15 residues. Trimming pared 0 bases from V and 0 bases from J, leaving 8 bases between. As DNA, the CDR3 is TGTGCCATCAGTGAGTCGGGGGGGATGAACACTGAAGCTTTCTTT. This codes for CAISESGGMNTEAFF.

This clonotype was picked up many times. The chain couples TRBV6-6 to TRBJ2-3, with D perhaps TRBD1 (8 bases). Germline-derived CDR1 and CDR2 are MNHNY and SVGAGI (reference sequence). CDR3 length: 14 amino acids. V lost 8 bases, J lost 3 bases, and 15 bases lay in between. The CDR3 reads CASGNRGGTDTQYF. The CDR3 DNA reads TGTGCCAGCGGTAACAGGGGGGGGACAGATACGCAGTATTTT.

The chain has TRBV12-3 or TRBV12-4 and TRBJ2-7; the D is unclear. The CDR3 loop spans 13 amino acids. The V end was cut by 3 bases, the J end by 12 bases, with 18 bases between. In DNA, the CDR3 is TGTGCCAGCAGTTTGACACCGTCCCCTCTTCCGTACTTC. This gives the protein CASSLTPSPLPYF.

The chain has TRBV7-9 and TRBJ2-7; D is perhaps TRBD1 (6 bases). Trimming cost V 4 bases and J 6 bases, with 19 bases left between them. This CDR3 has 15 residues. CDR1 and CDR2 (germline): SEHNR, FQNEAQ (reference sequence). The CDR3 reads CASSSREDRGPEQYF. CDR3 in DNA: TGTGCCAGCAGCTCTCGAGAGGACAGAGGCCCCGAGCAGTACTTC.

This clonotype was counted many times. The chain employs TRBV20-1 and TRBJ1-2; D might be TRBD1 (6 bases). CDR3 length: 14 residues. Germline values: CDR1 DFQATT, CDR2 SNEGSKA (reference sequence). Trimming shortened V by 5 bases and J by 0 bases, and 13 bases separated the two germline ends. CDR3 amino acids: CSAPFRGTNYGYTF. CDR3 coding DNA: TGCAGTGCTCCCTTCAGGGGAACTAACTATGGCTACACCTTC.

This chain links TRBV20-1 with TRBJ2-4; TRBD1 agrees at 9 bases. Per germline, CDR1 DFQATT and CDR2 SNEGSKA (reference sequence). The length of the CDR3 is 13 residues. Trimming cost V 2 bases and J 6 bases; bases outside gene matches: 2. As DNA, the CDR3 is TGCAGTGCTAGATTGACAGGGGGAAACATTCAGTACTTC. As protein: CSARLTGGNIQYF.

Many counts were recorded for this clonotype. The V and J genes are TRBV28 and TRBJ2-7; D is ambiguous. This CDR3 is 12 amino acids long. With 5 bases removed from V and 4 bases from J, the gap between germline ends came to 9 bases. Germline CDR1 is MDHEN and CDR2 is SYDVKM. CDR3 in DNA: TGTGCCAGCAGTCGACTGGGTTACGAGCAGTACTTC. As protein: CASSRLGYEQYF.

This clonotype was found many times. The chain is built from TRBV21-1 and TRBJ2-5; TRBD1, the table's D call, lacks a check against the DNA. TRBV21-1 is listed as a pseudogene. The CDR3 length is 12 residues. CDR3 loop: CASEDREETQYF. The CDR3, as DNA: TGTGCCAGCGAGGACAGGGAAGAGACCCAGTACTTC.